This T cell receptor beta chain was found in a study of blood T cells in healthy people across ages. Study results and caveats: Diversity was estimated from one million T cells, and these estimates were considered underestimates. Higher diversity and more naive CD4+ cells were features of long-lived donors, compared to aged donors.

This clonotype was picked up many times. Its antigen is not identified. Germline lookup yields CDR1 MNHEY and CDR2 SMNVEV (reference sequence). CDR3 size: 16 residues. The ends lost 4 bases at V and 2 bases at J; junction bases unmatched: 9. Using a J-beta primer mix together with a sample-barcoded 5' primer, a second PCR was run for roughly 7 to 12 cycles. MiXCR, run by TCRdb on the 5' RACE reads, gives a single entry per CDR3 protein. The table shows 1.5 million to 2 million distinct CDR3 sequences, with roughly 30% occurring only once. The sample consisted of blood. This rearrangement joins TRBV27 to TRBJ2-7; TRBD1 agrees at 9 bases. This clonotype was sampled from a young woman in good health. The CDR3 nucleotides are TGTGCCAGCAGTTCTACCGGGACAGGGTTGACCTACGAGCAGTACTTC. Its translation: CASSSTGTGLTYEQYF.